This T cell receptor beta chain came from a study of Ad26.COV2.S vaccination and SARS-CoV-2 variants. Data came from immunoSEQ multiplex PCR; TCRdb stores just in-frame clones and leaves some out. The sample consists of around 300,000 clones, around 88% of them appearing once. V was pared by 2 bases and J by 8 bases, with 12 bases between. Germline-derived CDR1 and CDR2 are MNHEY and SVGAGI. The CDR3 has 13 residues. Treatment denoted: roughly 20 received Ad26.COV2.S at low or high dose, single or two shots; roughly 5 received placebo; per-sample allocation not given. Sampling was performed 63 days after the first vaccine or placebo injection.

The chain is built from TRBV6-5 and TRBJ1-2; tentatively, D is TRBD1 (5 bases). The sample was peripheral blood, taken in a trial of Ad26.COV2.S vaccine versus placebo. This sequence originates from a person aged 18-65 years who received the Ad26.COV2.S COVID-19 vaccine or a placebo. CDR3: CASSYQGKEGYTF. CDR3 coding DNA: TGTGCCAGCAGTTACCAGGGAAAGGAAGGCTACACCTTC.